This is a list of T cell receptor beta chains from one sample in a study of spatial heterogeneity in lung cancer. One entry per CDR3 protein, called by TCRdb with MiXCR from the 5' RACE reads. The sample shows under 150,000 distinct CDR3 sequences, 10% to 15% of them seen only once. The source material was PBMCs, sampled at follow-up. The receptors shown here come from a male donor with early-stage non-small cell lung cancer. CDR3s include the opening cysteine and the closing phenylalanine or tryptophan. Each record gives: D gene, V gene, clone size, J gene, CDR3 protein, CDR3 DNA. D genes are given only for firm matches. Part of the rows lack a size; the others show once, few, many or a class for expanded clones.

d_gene: NA
v_gene: TRBV4-1
abundance: NA
j_gene: TRBJ1-5
CDR3aa: CASSQAGGASNQPQHF
CDR3nt: TGCGCCAGCAGCCAAGCCGGAGGGGCGAGCAATCAGCCCCAGCATTTT

d_gene: NA
v_gene: TRBV18
abundance: NA
j_gene: TRBJ2-5
CDR3aa: CASSPRQAGETQYF
CDR3nt: TGTGCCAGCTCACCAAGGCAGGCGGGGGAGACCCAGTACTTC

d_gene: TRBD1
v_gene: TRBV20-1
abundance: many
j_gene: TRBJ1-2
CDR3aa: CSAWTGGEANYGYTF
CDR3nt: TGCAGTGCTTGGACAGGGGGCGAGGCTAACTATGGCTACACCTTC

d_gene: NA
v_gene: TRBV18
abundance: once
j_gene: TRBJ2-3
CDR3aa: CASSPLQKDTQYF
CDR3nt: TGTGCCAGCTCACCCCTTCAGAAAGATACGCAGTATTTT

d_gene: NA
v_gene: TRBV28
abundance: few
j_gene: TRBJ1-2
CDR3aa: CASSLAHLVQGSGYTF
CDR3nt: TGTGCCAGCAGTTTGGCCCACCTGGTCCAGGGAAGTGGCTACACCTTC

d_gene: NA
v_gene: TRBV7-2
abundance: many
j_gene: TRBJ2-3
CDR3aa: CASSLSRGTDTQYF
CDR3nt: TGTGCCAGCAGCTTAAGCAGGGGAACAGATACGCAGTATTTT

d_gene: NA
v_gene: TRBV5-1
abundance: many
j_gene: TRBJ2-3
CDR3aa: CASSLPGSDTQYF
CDR3nt: TGCGCCAGCAGCTTGCCGGGGTCAGATACGCAGTATTTT

d_gene: NA
v_gene: TRBV7-9
abundance: many
j_gene: TRBJ2-1
CDR3aa: CASSGGGIYNEQFF
CDR3nt: TGTGCCAGCAGCGGCGGCGGTATATACAATGAGCAGTTCTTC

d_gene: NA
v_gene: TRBV6-5
abundance: few
j_gene: TRBJ2-7
CDR3aa: CASSYSVTGRVNEQYF
CDR3nt: TGTGCCAGCAGTTACTCGGTAACAGGGCGTGTAAACGAGCAGTACTTC

d_gene: NA
v_gene: TRBV19
abundance: NA
j_gene: TRBJ2-2
CDR3aa: CASSIITSTGELFF
CDR3nt: TGTGCCAGTAGTATTATTACAAGCACCGGGGAGCTGTTTTTT

d_gene: NA
v_gene: TRBV7-9
abundance: many
j_gene: TRBJ2-4
CDR3aa: CASSLVRGQAKNIQYF
CDR3nt: TGTGCCAGCAGCTTAGTACGAGGGCAAGCCAAAAACATTCAGTACTTC

d_gene: NA
v_gene: TRBV12-3/TRBV12-4
abundance: NA
j_gene: TRBJ2-5
CDR3aa: CASSSTGLGETQYF
CDR3nt: TGTGCCAGCAGTTCCACAGGGTTAGGGGAGACCCAGTACTTC

d_gene: NA
v_gene: TRBV10-3
abundance: many
j_gene: TRBJ1-3
CDR3aa: CAISESTRTGNTIYF
CDR3nt: TGTGCCATCAGTGAGTCGACCCGAACTGGAAACACCATATATTTT

d_gene: NA
v_gene: TRBV24-1
abundance: NA
j_gene: TRBJ1-4
CDR3aa: CATVREGRGTNEKLFF
CDR3nt: TGTGCCACAGTGAGGGAGGGCCGTGGGACTAATGAAAAACTGTTTTTT

d_gene: NA
v_gene: TRBV5-1
abundance: NA
j_gene: TRBJ2-7
CDR3aa: CASTGTSYEQYF
CDR3nt: TGCGCCAGCACAGGGACCTCCTACGAGCAGTACTTC

d_gene: TRBD2
v_gene: TRBV4-3
abundance: NA
j_gene: TRBJ2-7
CDR3aa: CASSQSGGDYEQYF
CDR3nt: TGCGCCAGCAGCCAAAGCGGGGGGGACTACGAGCAGTACTTC

d_gene: TRBD2
v_gene: TRBV6-2/TRBV6-3
abundance: many
j_gene: TRBJ2-1
CDR3aa: CASSYLAGGLVEQFF
CDR3nt: TGTGCCAGCAGTTACCTGGCGGGGGGGCTTGTTGAGCAGTTCTTC

d_gene: TRBD2
v_gene: TRBV5-1
abundance: few
j_gene: TRBJ2-3
CDR3aa: CASSFGTSGATDTQYF
CDR3nt: TGCGCCAGCAGCTTTGGGACTAGCGGGGCCACAGATACGCAGTATTTT

d_gene: NA
v_gene: TRBV5-1
abundance: many
j_gene: TRBJ1-5
CDR3aa: CASSTGHSNQPQHF
CDR3nt: TGCGCCAGCAGCACCGGACATAGCAATCAGCCCCAGCATTTT

d_gene: NA
v_gene: TRBV7-6
abundance: many
j_gene: TRBJ1-4
CDR3aa: CASSERGAHNEKLFF
CDR3nt: TGTGCCAGCAGCGAAAGGGGGGCCCATAATGAAAAACTGTTTTTT

d_gene: TRBD2
v_gene: TRBV4-3
abundance: NA
j_gene: TRBJ2-5
CDR3aa: CASSQDPSGGEETQYF
CDR3nt: TGCGCCAGCAGCCAAGACCCTAGCGGGGGAGAAGAGACCCAGTACTTC

d_gene: NA
v_gene: TRBV20-1
abundance: NA
j_gene: TRBJ2-5
CDR3aa: CSARVSLGQETQYF
CDR3nt: TGCAGTGCTAGAGTGTCACTCGGACAAGAGACCCAGTACTTC

d_gene: TRBD1
v_gene: TRBV24-1
abundance: few
j_gene: TRBJ2-2
CDR3aa: CATRTGAGELFF
CDR3nt: TGTGCCACCAGAACAGGGGCCGGGGAGCTGTTTTTT

d_gene: TRBD2
v_gene: TRBV29-1
abundance: NA
j_gene: TRBJ2-5
CDR3aa: CSVETSVETQYF
CDR3nt: TGCAGCGTTGAGACTAGCGTAGAGACCCAGTACTTC

d_gene: NA
v_gene: TRBV7-2
abundance: NA
j_gene: TRBJ1-5
CDR3aa: CASSLHNQPQHF
CDR3nt: TGTGCCAGCAGCCTACACAATCAGCCCCAGCATTTT

d_gene: TRBD2
v_gene: TRBV5-1
abundance: NA
j_gene: TRBJ2-2
CDR3aa: CASSLIAGGPTGELFF
CDR3nt: TGCGCCAGCAGCTTGATAGCGGGGGGCCCCACCGGGGAGCTGTTTTTT

d_gene: NA
v_gene: TRBV9
abundance: NA
j_gene: TRBJ2-7
CDR3aa: CASSSGGRVAAAEQYF
CDR3nt: TGTGCCAGCAGCTCCGGAGGGAGAGTAGCGGCGGCCGAGCAGTACTTC

d_gene: NA
v_gene: TRBV20-1
abundance: NA
j_gene: TRBJ2-2
CDR3aa: CSARDSRGANTGELFF
CDR3nt: TGCAGTGCTAGAGATTCGAGGGGCGCGAACACCGGGGAGCTGTTTTTT

d_gene: NA
v_gene: TRBV18
abundance: few
j_gene: TRBJ1-1
CDR3aa: CASSGGEAFF
CDR3nt: TGTGCCAGCTCCGGAGGTGAAGCTTTCTTT

d_gene: NA
v_gene: TRBV5-1
abundance: few
j_gene: TRBJ1-1
CDR3aa: CASSEGRAEAFF
CDR3nt: TGCGCCAGCAGCGAGGGAAGGGCTGAAGCTTTCTTT

d_gene: TRBD1
v_gene: TRBV5-5
abundance: many
j_gene: TRBJ1-2
CDR3aa: CASRRQGSYGYTF
CDR3nt: TGTGCCAGCAGAAGACAGGGCTCCTATGGCTACACCTTC

d_gene: NA
v_gene: TRBV5-1
abundance: few
j_gene: TRBJ1-5
CDR3aa: CASSLRQGGEPQHF
CDR3nt: TGCGCCAGCAGCCTCCGCCAGGGCGGGGAGCCCCAGCATTTT

d_gene: NA
v_gene: TRBV4-2
abundance: many
j_gene: TRBJ1-5
CDR3aa: CASSQEIQSQPQHF
CDR3nt: TGTGCCAGCAGCCAAGAAATCCAGAGCCAGCCCCAGCATTTT

d_gene: TRBD1
v_gene: TRBV6-4
abundance: few
j_gene: TRBJ2-5
CDR3aa: CASRAGDSPQETQYF
CDR3nt: TGTGCCAGCAGAGCTGGGGACAGTCCACAAGAGACCCAGTACTTC

d_gene: TRBD2
v_gene: TRBV11-2
abundance: NA
j_gene: TRBJ2-1
CDR3aa: CASSPTGTSGGLGNEQFF
CDR3nt: TGTGCCAGCAGCCCGACGGGGACTAGCGGGGGCCTGGGAAATGAGCAGTTCTTC

d_gene: NA
v_gene: TRBV7-2
abundance: few
j_gene: TRBJ1-3
CDR3aa: CASSLTHIRSGNTIYF
CDR3nt: TGTGCCAGCAGCTTAACCCACATCCGCTCTGGAAACACCATATATTTT

d_gene: TRBD1
v_gene: TRBV29-1
abundance: many
j_gene: TRBJ1-5
CDR3aa: CSVRTGAREPQHF
CDR3nt: TGCAGCGTTCGGACAGGGGCCAGAGAGCCCCAGCATTTT

d_gene: TRBD2
v_gene: TRBV5-1
abundance: NA
j_gene: TRBJ2-7
CDR3aa: CASSLNSGRYEQYF
CDR3nt: TGCGCCAGCAGCTTGAACTCCGGGAGGTACGAGCAGTACTTC

d_gene: TRBD1
v_gene: TRBV27
abundance: many
j_gene: TRBJ2-1
CDR3aa: CASSITGTATFF
CDR3nt: TGTGCCAGCAGTATAACCGGGACAGCAACGTTCTTC

d_gene: NA
v_gene: TRBV7-9
abundance: many
j_gene: TRBJ2-5
CDR3aa: CASSSWSEETQYF
CDR3nt: TGTGCCAGCAGCTCCTGGTCTGAAGAGACCCAGTACTTC

d_gene: NA
v_gene: TRBV28
abundance: NA
j_gene: TRBJ1-5
CDR3aa: CASSLGFPGNQPQHF
CDR3nt: TGTGCCAGCAGTTTAGGGTTCCCTGGCAATCAGCCCCAGCATTTT

d_gene: NA
v_gene: TRBV7-9
abundance: NA
j_gene: TRBJ1-3
CDR3aa: CASSLVYAPTGNTIYF
CDR3nt: TGTGCCAGCAGCTTAGTGTATGCACCGACTGGAAACACCATATATTTT

d_gene: TRBD2
v_gene: TRBV5-1
abundance: few
j_gene: TRBJ2-1
CDR3aa: CASSLAASGGAPHEQFF
CDR3nt: TGCGCCAGCAGCTTGGCCGCTAGCGGGGGGGCCCCCCATGAGCAGTTCTTC

d_gene: TRBD1
v_gene: TRBV6-5
abundance: NA
j_gene: TRBJ1-5
CDR3aa: CASRRDSSNQPQHF
CDR3nt: TGTGCCAGCAGGAGGGACAGTTCCAATCAGCCCCAGCATTTT

d_gene: NA
v_gene: TRBV9
abundance: NA
j_gene: TRBJ2-1
CDR3aa: CASSVRPQGIRNEQFF
CDR3nt: TGTGCCAGCAGCGTCAGACCGCAGGGCATACGCAATGAGCAGTTCTTC

d_gene: TRBD1
v_gene: TRBV7-9
abundance: NA
j_gene: TRBJ1-4
CDR3aa: CASNQGVPAEKLFF
CDR3nt: TGTGCCAGCAACCAGGGGGTTCCAGCCGAAAAACTGTTTTTT

d_gene: NA
v_gene: TRBV7-2
abundance: NA
j_gene: TRBJ1-5
CDR3aa: CASSLGVYSNQPQHF
CDR3nt: TGTGCCAGCAGCTTAGGGGTGTATAGCAATCAGCCCCAGCATTTT

d_gene: NA
v_gene: TRBV10-3
abundance: many
j_gene: TRBJ2-7
CDR3aa: CASHRDAVGEQYF
CDR3nt: TGTGCCAGTCATAGAGATGCAGTGGGGGAGCAGTACTTC

d_gene: TRBD1
v_gene: TRBV5-1
abundance: few
j_gene: TRBJ1-6
CDR3aa: CASSPGGTGSPLHF
CDR3nt: TGCGCCAGCAGCCCCGGAGGGACAGGATCACCCCTCCACTTT